Here is one T cell receptor beta chain with its context. From germline, CDR1 is KGHDR and CDR2 SFDVKD. Deletions cut 5 bases from V and 7 bases from J, with 14 bases between. The CDR3 covers 14 residues. This record comes from a study of blood T cell repertoires in COVID-19. Assay used: immunoSEQ multiplex PCR; TCRdb lists only in-frame clones, some missing. The table lists approximately 270,000 clones, around nine tenths of them singletons, with about 8.7% in the top ten. The clonotype was recovered from a man aged 40-55 years with active or convalescent COVID-19. Specimen: peripheral blood. The rearrangement uses TRBV24-1 and TRBJ2-1; tentative D call: TRBD2 (6 bases). As DNA, the CDR3 is TGTGCCACCAGTGTTGGGACTGGTGCTAATGAGCAGTTCTTC. Translated, it gives CATSVGTGANEQFF.